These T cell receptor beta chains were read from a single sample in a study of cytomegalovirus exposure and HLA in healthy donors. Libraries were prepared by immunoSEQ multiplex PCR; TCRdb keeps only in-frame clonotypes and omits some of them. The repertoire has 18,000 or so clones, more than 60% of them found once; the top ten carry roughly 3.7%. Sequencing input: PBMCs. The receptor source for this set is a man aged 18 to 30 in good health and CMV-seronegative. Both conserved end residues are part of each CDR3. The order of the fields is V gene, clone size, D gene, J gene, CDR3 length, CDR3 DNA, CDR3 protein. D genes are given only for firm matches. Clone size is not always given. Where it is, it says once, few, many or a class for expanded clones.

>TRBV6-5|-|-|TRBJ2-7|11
TGTGCCAGCAAGGAGGGCTACGAGCAGTACTTC
CASKEGYEQYF
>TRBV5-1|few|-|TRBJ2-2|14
TGCGCCAGCAGCTTCCTCAGGGGCACCGGGGAGCTGTTTTTT
CASSFLRGTGELFF
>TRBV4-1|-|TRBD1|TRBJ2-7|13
TGCGCCAGCAGCCTTCTACAGGGGGACGAGCAGTACTTC
CASSLLQGDEQYF
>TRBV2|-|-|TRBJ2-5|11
TGTGCCAGCAGTGTTAAAGAGACCCAGTACTTC
CASSVKETQYF
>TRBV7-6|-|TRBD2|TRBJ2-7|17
TGTGCCAGCAGCTTAGCCGTCCGGACTAGCGGGTCCTACGAGCAGTACTTC
CASSLAVRTSGSYEQYF
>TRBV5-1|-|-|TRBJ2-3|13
TGCGCCAGCAGCTTGAGACAGACAGATACGCAGTATTTT
CASSLRQTDTQYF
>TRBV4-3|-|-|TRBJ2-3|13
TGCGCCAGCAGCCAAGATCGAGGGAATACGCAGTATTTT
CASSQDRGNTQYF
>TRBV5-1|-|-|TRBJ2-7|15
TGCGCCAGCAGCTTGGAGGCAGGATTGTTCTACGAGCAGTACTTC
CASSLEAGLFYEQYF
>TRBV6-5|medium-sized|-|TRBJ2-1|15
TGTGCCAGCAGTAAAGGGAGTACGCTTATCAATGAGCAGTTCTTC
CASSKGSTLINEQFF
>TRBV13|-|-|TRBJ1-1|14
TGTGCCAGCAGCGTCGGAGGGACGGGGGCTGAAGCTTTCTTT
CASSVGGTGAEAFF
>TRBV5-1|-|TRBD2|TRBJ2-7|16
TGCGCCAGCAGCTCCGGAGTTGGGATAGCGGGAGTCGAGCAGTACTTC
CASSSGVGIAGVEQYF
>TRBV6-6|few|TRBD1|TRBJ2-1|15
TGTGCCAGCAGTTACGGAGGGACAGGGTTTAATGAGCAGTTCTTC
CASSYGGTGFNEQFF
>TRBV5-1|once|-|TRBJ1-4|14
TGCGCCACCAGACCCGAGGCCACTAATGAAAAACTGTTTTTT
CATRPEATNEKLFF
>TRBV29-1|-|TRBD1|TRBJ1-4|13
TGCAGCGCGCGGACAGGGGGTAATGAAAAACTGTTTTTT
CSARTGGNEKLFF
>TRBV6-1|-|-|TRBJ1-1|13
TGTGCCAGCCGCACCGAGATGAACACTGAAGCTTTCTTT
CASRTEMNTEAFF
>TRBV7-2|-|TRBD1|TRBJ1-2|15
TGTGCCAGCAGCTCCGAACCCGGGACAGGGGGTGGCTACACCTTC
CASSSEPGTGGGYTF
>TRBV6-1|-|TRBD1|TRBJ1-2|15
TGTGCCAGCAGTCTGAGGACAGGCGGGAACTATGGCTACACCTTC
CASSLRTGGNYGYTF
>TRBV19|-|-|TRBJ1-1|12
TGTGCCAGTAGAATGGGAGGAACTGAAGCTTTCTTT
CASRMGGTEAFF
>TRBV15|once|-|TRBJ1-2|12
TGTGCCACCAGTTACAATGGCTATGGCTACACCTTC
CATSYNGYGYTF
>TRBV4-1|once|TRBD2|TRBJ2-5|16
TGCGCCAGCAGCCGCCTAGCGGGACTGTGGGGAGAGACCCAGTACTTC
CASSRLAGLWGETQYF
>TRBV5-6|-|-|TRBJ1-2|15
TGTGCCAGCAGCTATTTAGGGAGTTCTTCCTATGGCTACACCTTC
CASSYLGSSSYGYTF
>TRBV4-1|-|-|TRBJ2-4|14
TGCGCCAGCAGCCTTCGGGACACCCAAAACATTCAGTACTTC
CASSLRDTQNIQYF
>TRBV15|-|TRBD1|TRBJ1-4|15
TGTGCCACCAGCCAAACCGGGACAGGGGGTGAAAAACTGTTTTTT
CATSQTGTGGEKLFF
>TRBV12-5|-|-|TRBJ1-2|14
TGTGCTAGTGGTTTGGCCGGACAGTTCTATGGCTACACCTTC
CASGLAGQFYGYTF